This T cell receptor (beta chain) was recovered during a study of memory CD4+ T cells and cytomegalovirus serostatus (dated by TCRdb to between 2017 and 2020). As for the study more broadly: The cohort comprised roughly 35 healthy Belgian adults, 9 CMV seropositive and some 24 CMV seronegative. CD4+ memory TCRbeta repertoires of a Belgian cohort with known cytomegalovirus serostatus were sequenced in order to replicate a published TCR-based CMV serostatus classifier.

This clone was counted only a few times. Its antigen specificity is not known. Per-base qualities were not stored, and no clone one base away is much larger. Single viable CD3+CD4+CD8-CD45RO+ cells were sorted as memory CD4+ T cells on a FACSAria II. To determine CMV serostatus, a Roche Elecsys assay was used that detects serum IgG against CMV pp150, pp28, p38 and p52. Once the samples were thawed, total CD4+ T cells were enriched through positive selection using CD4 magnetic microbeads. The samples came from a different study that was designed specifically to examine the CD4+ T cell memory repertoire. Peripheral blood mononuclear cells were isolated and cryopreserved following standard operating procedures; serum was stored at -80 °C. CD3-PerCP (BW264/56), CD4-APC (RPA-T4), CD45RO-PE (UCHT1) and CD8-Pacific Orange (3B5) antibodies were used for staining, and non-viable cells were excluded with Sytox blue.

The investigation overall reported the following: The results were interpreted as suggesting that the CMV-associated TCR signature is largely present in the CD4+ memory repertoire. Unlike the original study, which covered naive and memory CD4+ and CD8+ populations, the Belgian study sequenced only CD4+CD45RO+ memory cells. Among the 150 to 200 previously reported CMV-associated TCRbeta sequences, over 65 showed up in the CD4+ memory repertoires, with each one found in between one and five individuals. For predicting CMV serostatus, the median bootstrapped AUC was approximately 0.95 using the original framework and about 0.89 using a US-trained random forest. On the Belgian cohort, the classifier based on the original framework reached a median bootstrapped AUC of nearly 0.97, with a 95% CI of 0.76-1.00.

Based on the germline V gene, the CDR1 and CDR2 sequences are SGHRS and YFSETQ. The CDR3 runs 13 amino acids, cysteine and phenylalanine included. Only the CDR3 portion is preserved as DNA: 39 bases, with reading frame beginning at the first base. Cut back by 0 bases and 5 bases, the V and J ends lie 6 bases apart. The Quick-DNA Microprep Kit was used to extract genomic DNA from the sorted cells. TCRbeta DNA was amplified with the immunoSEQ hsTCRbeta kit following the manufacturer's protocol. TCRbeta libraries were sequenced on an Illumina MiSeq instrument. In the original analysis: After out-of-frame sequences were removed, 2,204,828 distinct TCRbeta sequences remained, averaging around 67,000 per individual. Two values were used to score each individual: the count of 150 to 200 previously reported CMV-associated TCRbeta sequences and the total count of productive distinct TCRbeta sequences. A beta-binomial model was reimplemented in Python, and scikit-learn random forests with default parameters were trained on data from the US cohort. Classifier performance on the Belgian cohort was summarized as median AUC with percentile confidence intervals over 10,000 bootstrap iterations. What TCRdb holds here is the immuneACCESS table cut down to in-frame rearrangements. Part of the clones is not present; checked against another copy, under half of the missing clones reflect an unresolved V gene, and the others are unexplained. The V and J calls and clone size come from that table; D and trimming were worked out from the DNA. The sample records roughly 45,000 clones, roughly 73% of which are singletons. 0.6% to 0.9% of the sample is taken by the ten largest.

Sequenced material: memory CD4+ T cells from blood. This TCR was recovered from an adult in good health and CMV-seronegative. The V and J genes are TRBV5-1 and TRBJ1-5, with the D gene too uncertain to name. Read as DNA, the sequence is TGCGCCAGCAGCTTGGGGGTGGATCAGCCCCAGCATTTT. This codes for CASSLGVDQPQHF.